The clone carrying this TCR beta chain was counted once. These data originate in a study of shared clonotypes between healthy human individuals. Naive CD8 cells lacked CD45RO and underwent positive selection for CCR7, leaving out terminally differentiated effector memory CD45RA+ cells. The CDR3 has 17 residues. Germline assignment: CDR1 SGHVS and CDR2 FQNEAQ. With 5 bases clipped from V and 1 base from J, the junction kept 8 bases outside the gene matches. Assay: immunoSEQ multiplex PCR; the TCRdb copy retains only in-frame clones and omits some. The repertoire holds roughly 1,800,000 clones, 85% to 95% seen once, with 1.2% in the top ten.

The clonotype originates from a man aged 18 to 30 in good health. The chain recombines TRBV7-8 with TRBJ2-5; 12 bases agree with TRBD2. Sequencing used naive CD8+ T cells sorted from blood. The CDR3 nucleotides read TGTGCCAGCAGCCCGGACGGACTAGCGGGGCTCCAAGAGACCCAGTACTTC. Translating gives CASSPDGLAGLQETQYF.